This TCR beta chain originates from a study of OX40 agonist ivuxolimab in advanced cancers. At baseline, cycle 4 day 1, and cycle 7 day 1, blood was sampled. The count of this clone is one. Germline-derived CDR1 and CDR2 are SQVTM and ANQGSEA. CDR3 size: 12 residues. The V gene lost 6 bases and the J gene lost 0 bases, with 9 bases spanning the gap. TCRdb's table, derived via immunoSEQ multiplex PCR, lists solely in-frame clones and lacks some. The sample consists of approximately 52,000 clones, 94% of them appearing once. The receptor's source is an adult with an advanced solid tumor such as melanoma, head and neck, liver or kidney cancer. The chain uses TRBV29-1 and TRBJ2-7; TRBD1 is a possible D gene (6 bases). The sample in question was CD4+ or CD8+ T cells sorted from blood, obtained in a trial of the OX40 agonist ivuxolimab. This CDR3 reads CSVRTVSYEQYF. CDR3 sequence (DNA): TGCAGCGTGAGGACAGTCTCCTACGAGCAGTACTTC.